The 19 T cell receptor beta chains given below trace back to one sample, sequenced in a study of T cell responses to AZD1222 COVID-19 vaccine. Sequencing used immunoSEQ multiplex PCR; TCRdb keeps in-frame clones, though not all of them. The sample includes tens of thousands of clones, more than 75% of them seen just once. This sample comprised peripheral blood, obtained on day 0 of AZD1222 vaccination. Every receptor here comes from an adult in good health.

DNA of the CDR3: TGCGCCAGCAGTGGCGGGACTTACGAGCAGTACTTC. It yields the protein CASSGGTYEQYF. This chain links TRBV10-2 with TRBJ2-7, with a weak D call TRBD2 (6 bases). Deletions cut 4 bases from V and 4 bases from J, with 8 bases between. The CDR3 is made up of 12 amino acids. Germline values: CDR1 WSHSY, CDR2 SAAADI.

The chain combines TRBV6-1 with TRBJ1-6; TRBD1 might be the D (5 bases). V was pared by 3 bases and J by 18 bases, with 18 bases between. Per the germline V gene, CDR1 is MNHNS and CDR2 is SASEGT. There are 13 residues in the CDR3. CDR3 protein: CASSEVQKQAYHF. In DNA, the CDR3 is TGTGCCAGCAGTGAGGTACAGAAACAGGCCTACCACTTT.

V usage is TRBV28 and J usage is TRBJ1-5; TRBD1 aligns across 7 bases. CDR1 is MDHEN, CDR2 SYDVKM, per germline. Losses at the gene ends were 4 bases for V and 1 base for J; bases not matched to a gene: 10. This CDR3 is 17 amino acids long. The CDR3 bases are TGTGCCAGCAGTTCCCTGGGGCAGGGGGTAAGCAATCAGCCCCAGCATTTT. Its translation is CASSSLGQGVSNQPQHF.

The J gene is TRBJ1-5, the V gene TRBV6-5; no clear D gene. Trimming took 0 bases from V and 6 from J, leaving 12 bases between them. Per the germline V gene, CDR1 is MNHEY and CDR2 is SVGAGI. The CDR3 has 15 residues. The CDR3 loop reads CASSYSITVPQPQHF. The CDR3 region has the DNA TGTGCCAGCAGTTACTCGATAACGGTTCCTCAGCCCCAGCATTTT.

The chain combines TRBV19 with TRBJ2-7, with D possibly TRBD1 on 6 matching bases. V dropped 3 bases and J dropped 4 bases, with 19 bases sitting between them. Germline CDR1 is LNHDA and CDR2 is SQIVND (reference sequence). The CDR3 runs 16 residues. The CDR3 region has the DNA TGTGCCAGTAGTATTTTAGGGACGAGCAGGGGATACGAGCAGTACTTC. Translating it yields CASSILGTSRGYEQYF. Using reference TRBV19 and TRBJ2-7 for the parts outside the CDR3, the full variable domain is DGGITQSPKYLFRKEGQNVTLSCEQNLNHDAMYWYRQDPGQGLRLIYYSQIVNDFQKGDIAEGYSVSREKKESFPLTVTSAQKNPTAFYLCASSILGTSRGYEQYFGPGTRLTVT.

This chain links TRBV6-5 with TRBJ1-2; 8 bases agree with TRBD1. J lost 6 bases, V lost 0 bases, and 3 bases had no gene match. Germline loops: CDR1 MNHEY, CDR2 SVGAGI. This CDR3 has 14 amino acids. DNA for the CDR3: TGTGCCAGCAGTTACTCAGGACAGGGTGATGGCTACACCTTC. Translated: CASSYSGQGDGYTF.

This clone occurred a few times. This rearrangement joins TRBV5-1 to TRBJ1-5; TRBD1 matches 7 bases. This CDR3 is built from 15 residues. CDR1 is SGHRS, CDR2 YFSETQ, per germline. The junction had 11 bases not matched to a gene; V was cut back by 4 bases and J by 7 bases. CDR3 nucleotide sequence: TGCGCCAGCAGCCTACTAGGGGGCTTGGGGCAGCCCCAGCATTTT. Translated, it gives CASSLLGGLGQPQHF.

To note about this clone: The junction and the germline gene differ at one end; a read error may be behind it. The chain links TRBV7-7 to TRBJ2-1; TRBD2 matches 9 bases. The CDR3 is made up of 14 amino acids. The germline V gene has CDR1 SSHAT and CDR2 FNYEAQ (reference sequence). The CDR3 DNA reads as TGTGCTAGCAGCCTAGCGGGGTCCTACAATGAGCAGTTCTTC. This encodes CASSLAGSYNEQFF.

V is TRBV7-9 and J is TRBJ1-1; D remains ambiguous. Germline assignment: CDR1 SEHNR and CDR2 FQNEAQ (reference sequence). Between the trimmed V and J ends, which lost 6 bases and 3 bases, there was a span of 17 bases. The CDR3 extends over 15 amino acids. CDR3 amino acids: CASRKPSGRYTEAFF. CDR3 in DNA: TGTGCCAGCAGAAAGCCGTCCGGAAGGTACACTGAAGCTTTCTTT.

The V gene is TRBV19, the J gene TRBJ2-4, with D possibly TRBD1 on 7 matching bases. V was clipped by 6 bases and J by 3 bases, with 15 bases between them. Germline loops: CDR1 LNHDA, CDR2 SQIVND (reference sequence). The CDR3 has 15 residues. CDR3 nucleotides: TGTGCCAGTAGGGAAAGACAGGGAGGCAAAAACATTCAGTACTTC. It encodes CASRERQGGKNIQYF.

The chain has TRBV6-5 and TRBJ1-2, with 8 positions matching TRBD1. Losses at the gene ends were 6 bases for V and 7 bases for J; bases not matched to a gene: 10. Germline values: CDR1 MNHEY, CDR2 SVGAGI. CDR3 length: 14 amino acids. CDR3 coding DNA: TGTGCCAGCAGCAACCGGGACAGGATCTCTGGCTACACCTTC. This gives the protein CASSNRDRISGYTF.

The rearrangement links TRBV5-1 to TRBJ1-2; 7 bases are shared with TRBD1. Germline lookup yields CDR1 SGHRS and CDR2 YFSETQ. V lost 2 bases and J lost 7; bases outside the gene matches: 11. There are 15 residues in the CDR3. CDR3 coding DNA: TGCGCCAGCAGCTTAGGTTCAGGGGGGGCCTCTGGCTACACCTTC. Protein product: CASSLGSGGASGYTF.

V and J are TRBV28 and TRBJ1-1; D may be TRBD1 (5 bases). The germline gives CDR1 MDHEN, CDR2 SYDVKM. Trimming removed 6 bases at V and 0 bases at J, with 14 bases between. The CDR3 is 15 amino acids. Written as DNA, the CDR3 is TGTGCCAGCAGCCAGACGACAGCTATGAACACTGAAGCTTTCTTT. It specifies CASSQTTAMNTEAFF.

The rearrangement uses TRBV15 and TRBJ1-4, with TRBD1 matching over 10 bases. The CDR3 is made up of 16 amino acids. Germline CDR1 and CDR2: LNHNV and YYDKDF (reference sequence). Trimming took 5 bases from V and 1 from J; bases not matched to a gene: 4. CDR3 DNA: TGTGCCACCAGCTCCGGGACAGGGGTAACTAATGAAAAACTGTTTTTT. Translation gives CATSSGTGVTNEKLFF.

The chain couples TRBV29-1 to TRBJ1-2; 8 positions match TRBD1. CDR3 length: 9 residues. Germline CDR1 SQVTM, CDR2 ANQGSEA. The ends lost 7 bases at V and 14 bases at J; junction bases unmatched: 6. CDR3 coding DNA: TGCAGCGACGGACAGGGAGCGACCTTC. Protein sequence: CSDGQGATF.

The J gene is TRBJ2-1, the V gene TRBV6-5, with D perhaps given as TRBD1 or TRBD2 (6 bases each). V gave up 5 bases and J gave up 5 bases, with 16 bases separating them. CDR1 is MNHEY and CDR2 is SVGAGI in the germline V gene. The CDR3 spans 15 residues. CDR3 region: CASSTGHWEDNEQFF. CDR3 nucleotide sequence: TGTGCCAGCAGTACGGGACACTGGGAGGACAATGAGCAGTTCTTC.

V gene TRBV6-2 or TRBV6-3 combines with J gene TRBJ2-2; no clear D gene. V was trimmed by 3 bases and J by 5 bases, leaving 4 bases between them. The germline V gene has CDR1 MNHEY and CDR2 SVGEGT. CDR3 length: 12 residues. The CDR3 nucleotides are TGTGCCAGCAGTTATTCGACCGGGGAGCTGTTTTTT. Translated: CASSYSTGELFF.

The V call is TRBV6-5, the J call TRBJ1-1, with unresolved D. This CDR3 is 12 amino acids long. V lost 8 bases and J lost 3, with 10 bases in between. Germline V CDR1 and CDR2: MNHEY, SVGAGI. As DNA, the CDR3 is TGTGCCAGCCTCTCAGTGGACACTGAAGCTTTCTTT. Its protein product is CASLSVDTEAFF.

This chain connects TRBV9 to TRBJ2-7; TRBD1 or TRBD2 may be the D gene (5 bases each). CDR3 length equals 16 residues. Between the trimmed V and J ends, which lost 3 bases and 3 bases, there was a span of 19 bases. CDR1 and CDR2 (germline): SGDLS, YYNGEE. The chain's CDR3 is CASSGGPSGLYYEQYF. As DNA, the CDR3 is TGTGCCAGCAGCGGGGGACCCTCAGGGCTTTACTACGAGCAGTACTTC.